Each of the 20 T cell receptor beta chains below was sequenced from the same sample in a study of shared clonotypes between healthy human individuals. Generated by immunoSEQ multiplex PCR, the TCRdb table keeps only in-frame clones and is missing some. Altogether some 1,100,000 clones are present, about 84% being singletons, with the ten largest covering 0.5% to 0.6%. Material for sequencing was memory CD4+ T cells from PBMCs. Sample subset: CD45RA-negative fraction. The receptors shown here come from a man between 18 and 35 years old in good health. Some clones in this sample may be carry-over from other donors' samples.

The gene calls are TRBV9 and TRBJ1-1; D may be TRBD1 (6 bases). This CDR3 contains 17 residues. V was trimmed by 4 bases and J by 0 bases, leaving 19 bases between them. Germline CDR1 SGDLS, CDR2 YYNGEE. The CDR3, as DNA: TGTGCCAGCAGCCTAGGACAGAGAATATCCCTGAACACTGAAGCTTTCTTT. Translating it yields CASSLGQRISLNTEAFF.

The V gene is TRBV18, the J gene TRBJ2-1; tentatively, D is TRBD2 (6 bases). V was pared by 6 bases and J by 7 bases, with 16 bases between. CDR3 length: 14 residues. CDR1 and CDR2 (germline): KGHSH, LQKENI. The CDR3 DNA reads TGTGCCAGCTCCCCAGGACCCGCGGGAAATGAGCAGTTCTTC. Amino acid sequence: CASSPGPAGNEQFF.

This chain joins TRBV2 and TRBJ1-5, with TRBD1 matching 10 bases. J lost 7 bases, V lost 10 bases, and 7 bases had no gene match. The CDR3 extends over 13 amino acids. Per the germline V gene, CDR1 is SNHLY and CDR2 is FYNNEI. DNA of the CDR3: TGTGCCACCACCGGGACAGGGGAGCAGCCCCAGCATTTT. Translated, it gives CATTGTGEQPQHF.

V is TRBV27 and J is TRBJ1-4; D remains ambiguous. The CDR3 sequence is 18 residues long. Trimming pared 6 bases from V and 2 bases from J, leaving 22 bases between. Germline V lookup: CDR1 MNHEY, CDR2 SMNVEV (reference sequence). In nucleotides, the CDR3 is TGTGCCAGCAGCCCTTTTCTTGGGCGGGATTCTACTAATGAAAAACTGTTTTTT. This gives the protein CASSPFLGRDSTNEKLFF.

In its sample, this clone was seen a few times. The V gene is TRBV2, the J gene TRBJ1-1; D gene uncertain. In germline, CDR1 is SNHLY, CDR2 FYNNEI. V dropped 4 bases and J dropped 4 bases, with 16 bases sitting between them. The CDR3 covers 15 residues. In DNA, the CDR3 is TGTGCCAGCAGTGCCCGGGCCCCAGAAGGCACTGAAGCTTTCTTT. Protein sequence: CASSARAPEGTEAFF.

The chain employs TRBV29-1 and TRBJ2-3; either TRBD1 or TRBD2 may supply D (5 bases each). V gave up 7 bases and J gave up 9 bases, with 14 bases separating them. The CDR3 runs 11 residues. Germline values: CDR1 SQVTM, CDR2 ANQGSEA. The DNA for the CDR3 is TGCAGCGCCAGCCCCGGGGCCACGCAGTATTTT. This sequence encodes CSASPGATQYF.

The gene calls are TRBV5-1 and TRBJ2-7; the D call may be TRBD1 or TRBD2 (5 bases each). Per the germline V gene, CDR1 is SGHRS and CDR2 is YFSETQ. Trimming removed 2 bases at V and 7 bases at J, with 19 bases between. This CDR3 comprises 15 residues. The CDR3 loop is CASSFGGVGAGEQYF. The CDR3 DNA follows: TGCGCCAGCAGCTTTGGAGGAGTAGGGGCAGGTGAGCAGTACTTC.

Comment on this clone: Other DNA sequences in this sample translate to the same CDR3. The chain links TRBV7-9 to TRBJ2-5; D unclear. Trimming shortened V by 1 base and J by 5 bases, and 8 bases separated the two germline ends. There are 13 residues in the CDR3. CDR1 is SEHNR, CDR2 FQNEAQ, per germline (reference sequence). The CDR3 region has the DNA TGTGCCAGCAGCTTAGTCGGTGGGGAGACCCAGTACTTC. Its protein is CASSLVGGETQYF.

The CDR3 loop reads CASSEQGGGYTF. The DNA of the CDR3 is TGTGCCAGCAGCGAACAGGGGGGTGGCTACACCTTC. This rearrangement joins TRBV6-5 to TRBJ1-2; 8 bases are a match to TRBD1. With 6 bases clipped from V and 7 bases from J, the junction kept 4 bases outside the gene matches. The V gene's germline CDR1 is MNHEY and CDR2 SVGAGI. CDR3 length equals 12 residues.

The rearrangement links TRBV7-8 to TRBJ1-1; 8 bases are a match to TRBD1. CDR3 length equals 13 residues. Losses at the gene ends were 5 bases for V and 10 bases for J; bases not matched to a gene: 9. The V gene's germline CDR1 is SGHVS and CDR2 FQNEAQ. CDR3 coding DNA: TGTGCCAGCAGCCCCAATCAGGACAGGGTAGCTTTCTTT. Translating gives CASSPNQDRVAFF.

This chain links TRBV11-2 with TRBJ2-7, with TRBD2 matching 11 bases. The V gene's germline CDR1 is SGHAT and CDR2 FQNNGV. Losses at the gene ends were 5 bases for V and 3 bases for J; bases not matched to a gene: 3. This CDR3 is 14 amino acids long. The CDR3 DNA sequence: TGTGCCAGCAGCCCAGGGACTAGCGGCTACGAGCAGTACTTC. Translated, it gives CASSPGTSGYEQYF.

The V gene is TRBV10-1, the J gene TRBJ2-2; TRBD1 or TRBD2 may be the D gene (5 bases each). The CDR3 runs to 15 residues. CDR1 is WNHNN, CDR2 SYGVQD, per germline (reference sequence). V was clipped by 4 bases and J by 0 bases, with 9 bases between them. The CDR3 nucleotides read TGCGCCAGCAGTGTGGGGGATCCGAACACCGGGGAGCTGTTTTTT. It translates to CASSVGDPNTGELFF.

The rearrangement joins TRBV5-4 to TRBJ2-5, with a possible D match to TRBD1 (5 bases). Trimming stripped 0 bases from V and 2 bases from J, with 11 bases between. From germline, CDR1 is SGHNT and CDR2 YYREEE (reference sequence). This CDR3 comprises 15 residues. This CDR3 is CASSLDRNRQETQYF. CDR3 sequence (DNA): TGTGCCAGCAGCTTGGACAGGAATCGACAAGAGACCCAGTACTTC.

The chain uses TRBV7-2 and TRBJ1-1; D not certain. The CDR3 has 13 residues. The V end was cut by 5 bases, the J end by 9 bases, with 16 bases between. In germline, CDR1 is SGHTA, CDR2 FQGNSA. CDR3 nucleotides: TGTGCCAGCAGCCCTGGGAGGCAAAAGCAAGCTTTCTTT. Translated, it gives CASSPGRQKQAFF.

V usage is TRBV5-4 and J usage is TRBJ2-5; 9 positions match TRBD1. CDR3 length: 15 residues. V gave up 4 bases and J gave up 5 bases; unmatched junction bases: 9. Germline V gene data show CDR1 as SGHNT and CDR2 as YYREEE (reference sequence). CDR3 nucleotide sequence: TGTGCCAGCAGCCCGGGACAGGGTCGTGGGGAGACCCAGTACTTC. Translation: CASSPGQGRGETQYF.

This chain joins TRBV6-1 and TRBJ2-1, with 10 nucleotides matching TRBD1. The V segment lost 6 bases and the J segment 6 bases; nucleotides outside the gene matches: 2. Germline CDR1 and CDR2: MNHNS and SASEGT. The CDR3 length is 13 residues. The CDR3 sequence is CASRRQGANEQFF. The CDR3 bases are TGTGCCAGCAGAAGACAGGGGGCCAATGAGCAGTTCTTC.

This chain uses TRBV7-9 with TRBJ2-7; D is uncertain. The CDR3 spans 14 residues. Germline-derived CDR1 and CDR2 are SEHNR and FQNEAQ (reference sequence). V lost 4 bases and J 1 base, leaving 11 bases between the germline ends. CDR3 DNA: TGTGCCAGCAGCTCGTTTGCCGAGTCCTACGAGCAGTACTTC. The encoded protein is CASSSFAESYEQYF.

This clone came up a few times. This chain links TRBV5-4 with TRBJ2-3; the match to TRBD2 covers 9 bases. V lost 4 bases, J lost 5 bases, and 8 bases stayed unmatched. Germline CDR1 and CDR2: SGHNT and YYREEE (reference sequence). The CDR3 contains 15 residues. In DNA, the CDR3 is TGTGCCAGCAGCCTTAGCGGGAGCGCCAGAGATACGCAGTATTTT. It codes for CASSLSGSARDTQYF. Full variable domain (rest looked up from reference TRBV5-4 and TRBJ2-3): ETGVTQSPTHLIKTRGQQVTLRCSSQSGHNTVSWYQQALGQGPQFIFQYYREEENGRGNFPPRFSGLQFPNYSSELNVNALELDDSALYLCASSLSGSARDTQYFGPGTRLTVL.

This rearrangement joins TRBV18 to TRBJ1-1; the D is unclear. Germline CDR1 and CDR2: KGHSH and LQKENI. Trimming removed 6 bases at V and 1 base at J, with 15 bases between. This CDR3 spans 15 amino acids. The CDR3 protein is CASSSSPDRNTEAFF. CDR3 DNA sequence: TGTGCCAGCTCGTCTTCCCCCGATCGGAACACTGAAGCTTTCTTT.

This clone was counted once. V gene TRBV18 combines with J gene TRBJ2-5, with 11 bases fitting TRBD1. V was pared by 2 bases and J by 6 bases, with 2 bases of the junction left unmatched. This CDR3 region has 14 residues. Germline CDR1 reads KGHSH; CDR2 reads LQKENI. The CDR3 reads CASSPGTGGQTQYF. The CDR3 DNA reads TGTGCCAGCTCACCAGGGACAGGGGGTCAGACCCAGTACTTC.